One sample yielded the 2 T cell receptor beta chains listed below, sequenced in a study of tissue T cells after allogeneic stem cell transplantation. The assay was immunoSEQ multiplex PCR, and TCRdb's table has in-frame clones only and misses some. The sample gives 9,400 or so clones, approximately 59% of which show up once; approximately 8.8% is in the top ten. Material: tissue from the ileum, obtained at autopsy. The receptors were sampled from a woman aged 18-50 years with breast cancer.

The count of this clone is one. CDR3 bases: TGTGCCAGCGGTCTACAGGGGGGGAAATGGCCCCAGCATTTT. It is translated as CASGLQGGKWPQHF. This chain joins TRBV9 and TRBJ1-5, with TRBD1 identical over 8 bases. Unmatched junction bases numbered 12, after V lost 7 bases and J lost 9 bases. The CDR3 is 14 residues long. CDR1 SGDLS and CDR2 YYNGEE come from the germline V gene. Combining the CDR3 with reference TRBV9 and TRBJ1-5 gives the whole variable domain DSGVTQTPKHLITATGQRVTLRCSPRSGDLSVYWYQQSLDQGLQFLIQYYNGEERAKGNILERFSAQQFPDLHSELNLSSLELGDSALYFCASGLQGGKWPQHFGDGTRLSIL.

This clone was observed a few times. The chain combines TRBV10-3 with TRBJ2-7, with 8 bases matching TRBD1. The V gene's germline CDR1 is ENHRY and CDR2 SYGVKD. The CDR3 covers 15 residues. V shed 0 bases, J shed 5 bases, and the junction held 6 bases outside the gene matches. The CDR3 reads CAISESRQGANEQYF. The CDR3 DNA is TGTGCCATCAGTGAGTCGAGGCAGGGGGCCAACGAGCAGTACTTC.